Listed below are T cell receptor beta chains from one sample, sequenced in a study of CD8 T cells in Susac syndrome. TCRdb recomputed calls from the immunoSEQ multiplex PCR reads with MiXCR, one row per CDR3 protein. The repertoire holds 150,000 or so distinct CDR3 sequences, with 90% to 95% as singletons. The sample consisted of CD4+ T cells from PBMCs. These receptor sequences come from a human donor in good health. The CDR3 runs from the conserved cysteine through the conserved F or W. A D gene is named only where the DNA matches it firmly. The size entry is marked missing in some rows and otherwise reads once, few, many or a size class.

j_gene: TRBJ1-3
abundance: -
d_gene: -
v_gene: TRBV7-8
CDR3aa: CASSANRASSGNTIYF
CDR3nt: TGTGCCAGCAGCGCTAACAGGGCGAGCTCTGGAAACACCATATATTTT

j_gene: TRBJ2-5
abundance: -
d_gene: TRBD2
v_gene: TRBV2
CDR3aa: CASIFSGGGETQYF
CDR3nt: TGTGCCAGCATTTTCAGCGGGGGGGGAGAGACCCAGTACTTC

j_gene: TRBJ2-2
abundance: -
d_gene: TRBD2
v_gene: TRBV7-3
CDR3aa: CASSLKGTSGGAFTGELFF
CDR3nt: TGTGCCAGCAGCTTAAAAGGGACTAGCGGGGGGGCATTCACCGGGGAGCTGTTTTTT

j_gene: TRBJ2-3
abundance: -
d_gene: TRBD1
v_gene: TRBV20-1
CDR3aa: CSAPRGRTDTQYF
CDR3nt: TGCAGTGCCCCTAGGGGGCGCACAGATACGCAGTATTTT

j_gene: TRBJ1-2
abundance: -
d_gene: TRBD1
v_gene: TRBV12-3/TRBV12-4
CDR3aa: CASTIQGMGYTF
CDR3nt: TGTGCCAGCACCATACAGGGGATGGGCTACACCTTC

j_gene: TRBJ2-6
abundance: -
d_gene: -
v_gene: TRBV5-6
CDR3aa: CASSLDTLLSGANVLTF
CDR3nt: TGTGCCAGCAGTTTGGACACCTTGCTCTCTGGGGCCAACGTCCTGACTTTC

j_gene: TRBJ1-2
abundance: -
d_gene: -
v_gene: TRBV23-1
CDR3aa: CASSPLGHTYGYTF
CDR3nt: TGCGCCAGCAGTCCACTGGGACACACCTATGGCTACACCTTC

j_gene: TRBJ2-7
abundance: -
d_gene: TRBD1
v_gene: TRBV5-6
CDR3aa: CASSRAGGGSYEQYF
CDR3nt: TGTGCCAGCAGCCGGGCAGGGGGCGGCTCCTACGAGCAGTACTTC

j_gene: TRBJ1-2
abundance: -
d_gene: TRBD1
v_gene: TRBV29-1
CDR3aa: CSVGTGANYGYTF
CDR3nt: TGCAGCGTTGGGACAGGGGCTAACTATGGCTACACCTTC

j_gene: TRBJ1-6
abundance: -
d_gene: -
v_gene: TRBV7-3
CDR3aa: CASSLDPGASPLHF
CDR3nt: TGTGCCAGCAGCCTCGATCCCGGCGCTTCACCCCTCCACTTT

j_gene: TRBJ2-1
abundance: -
d_gene: TRBD1
v_gene: TRBV29-1
CDR3aa: CSGVGTGDNEQFF
CDR3nt: TGCAGCGGGGTGGGGACAGGGGACAATGAGCAGTTCTTC

j_gene: TRBJ2-1
abundance: -
d_gene: -
v_gene: TRBV7-3
CDR3aa: CASSQNVDNEQFF
CDR3nt: TGTGCCAGCAGCCAAAACGTGGACAATGAGCAGTTCTTC

j_gene: TRBJ2-5
abundance: -
d_gene: -
v_gene: TRBV12-3/TRBV12-4
CDR3aa: CASSSTGETQYF
CDR3nt: TGTGCCAGCAGCTCTACTGGGGAGACCCAGTACTTC

j_gene: TRBJ1-2
abundance: -
d_gene: -
v_gene: TRBV27
CDR3aa: CASSPRQEIWYGYTF
CDR3nt: TGTGCCAGCAGTCCCCGACAGGAAATTTGGTATGGCTACACCTTC

j_gene: TRBJ2-3
abundance: -
d_gene: -
v_gene: TRBV12-3/TRBV12-4
CDR3aa: CASRLAGDTQYF
CDR3nt: TGTGCCAGCAGGTTGGCGGGGGATACGCAGTATTTT

j_gene: TRBJ1-2
abundance: -
d_gene: -
v_gene: TRBV7-8
CDR3aa: CASSSPRTANMAGYTF
CDR3nt: TGTGCCAGCAGCTCCCCCCGGACAGCAAATATGGCAGGCTACACCTTC

j_gene: TRBJ2-2
abundance: -
d_gene: -
v_gene: TRBV9
CDR3aa: CASSVPQGGGELFF
CDR3nt: TGTGCCAGCAGCGTCCCCCAGGGTGGCGGGGAGCTGTTTTTT

j_gene: TRBJ2-7
abundance: -
d_gene: -
v_gene: TRBV15
CDR3aa: CATSPTGLGEQYF
CDR3nt: TGTGCCACCAGCCCTACAGGGCTAGGAGAGCAGTACTTC

j_gene: TRBJ2-7
abundance: -
d_gene: -
v_gene: TRBV20-1
CDR3aa: CSFGSGVSYEQYF
CDR3nt: TGCAGTTTTGGTTCAGGGGTATCCTACGAGCAGTACTTC

j_gene: TRBJ1-6
abundance: -
d_gene: -
v_gene: TRBV12-3/TRBV12-4
CDR3aa: CASTKGFSISPLHF
CDR3nt: TGTGCCAGCACCAAGGGGTTCTCGATTTCACCCCTCCACTTT

j_gene: TRBJ1-5
abundance: -
d_gene: -
v_gene: TRBV25-1
CDR3aa: CASSTQGAEDQPQHF
CDR3nt: TGTGCCAGCAGCACACAGGGAGCGGAGGATCAGCCCCAGCATTTT

j_gene: TRBJ1-1
abundance: -
d_gene: -
v_gene: TRBV6-1
CDR3aa: CASTFDAGHTEAFF
CDR3nt: TGTGCCAGCACCTTCGATGCGGGCCACACTGAAGCTTTCTTT

j_gene: TRBJ1-5
abundance: -
d_gene: -
v_gene: TRBV10-3
CDR3aa: CAISDRQGGTPQHF
CDR3nt: TGTGCCATCAGTGACCGGCAGGGTGGGACGCCCCAGCATTTT

j_gene: TRBJ1-1
abundance: once
d_gene: -
v_gene: TRBV16
CDR3aa: CASSSFNKNTEAFF
CDR3nt: TGTGCCAGCAGCTCGTTCAACAAGAACACTGAAGCTTTCTTT

j_gene: TRBJ2-3
abundance: -
d_gene: -
v_gene: TRBV7-9
CDR3aa: CASSLGGSDTQYF
CDR3nt: TGTGCCAGCAGCTTAGGGGGGTCAGATACGCAGTATTTT

j_gene: TRBJ2-7
abundance: -
d_gene: -
v_gene: TRBV3-1
CDR3aa: CASSQVRGWEQYF
CDR3nt: TGTGCCAGCAGCCAAGTCCGGGGTTGGGAGCAGTACTTC

j_gene: TRBJ1-5
abundance: -
d_gene: -
v_gene: TRBV19
CDR3aa: CASGSVPPSNQPQHF
CDR3nt: TGTGCCAGTGGTTCAGTCCCCCCTAGCAATCAGCCCCAGCATTTT

j_gene: TRBJ2-3
abundance: -
d_gene: -
v_gene: TRBV20-1
CDR3aa: CSVIGQAQGTQYF
CDR3nt: TGCAGTGTCATAGGGCAGGCCCAGGGTACGCAGTATTTT

j_gene: TRBJ2-3
abundance: -
d_gene: -
v_gene: TRBV6-6
CDR3aa: CASSFTLGTDTQYF
CDR3nt: TGTGCCAGCAGCTTTACTCTCGGCACAGATACGCAGTATTTT

j_gene: TRBJ1-2
abundance: once
d_gene: -
v_gene: TRBV7-8
CDR3aa: CASSLGRQFNYGYTF
CDR3nt: TGTGCCAGCAGCTTAGGTCGACAGTTTAACTATGGCTACACCTTC

j_gene: TRBJ2-1
abundance: -
d_gene: TRBD2
v_gene: TRBV12-3/TRBV12-4
CDR3aa: CASSLSSGGAAAYNEQFF
CDR3nt: TGTGCCAGCAGTTTATCTAGCGGGGGGGCCGCGGCTTACAATGAGCAGTTCTTC

j_gene: TRBJ2-4
abundance: -
d_gene: TRBD2
v_gene: TRBV6-6
CDR3aa: CASSGGGANIQYF
CDR3nt: TGTGCCAGCAGCGGCGGGGGGGCAAACATTCAGTACTTC

j_gene: TRBJ2-4
abundance: once
d_gene: -
v_gene: TRBV12-3/TRBV12-4
CDR3aa: CASSIVLGGGKNIQYF
CDR3nt: TGTGCCAGCAGCATAGTTTTGGGTGGCGGGAAAAACATTCAGTACTTC

j_gene: TRBJ1-1
abundance: -
d_gene: -
v_gene: TRBV19
CDR3aa: CASSIVARTHRPEAFF
CDR3nt: TGTGCCAGTAGTATAGTGGCGCGGACACACCGGCCTGAAGCTTTCTTT

j_gene: TRBJ2-5
abundance: -
d_gene: TRBD1
v_gene: TRBV11-2
CDR3aa: CASSLEPQGPQYF
CDR3nt: TGTGCCAGCAGCTTAGAACCACAGGGGCCCCAGTACTTC

j_gene: TRBJ2-3
abundance: -
d_gene: -
v_gene: TRBV13
CDR3aa: CASSLGHTDTQYF
CDR3nt: TGTGCCAGCAGCTTAGGGCACACAGATACGCAGTATTTT

j_gene: TRBJ1-2
abundance: -
d_gene: TRBD1
v_gene: TRBV7-2
CDR3aa: CASSSSALTGNYGYTF
CDR3nt: TGTGCCAGCAGCTCGTCAGCCTTGACAGGGAACTATGGCTACACCTTC

j_gene: TRBJ2-1
abundance: -
d_gene: TRBD2
v_gene: TRBV30
CDR3aa: CAWSGLAGAMNEQLF
CDR3nt: TGTGCCTGGTCGGGACTAGCGGGGGCCATGAATGAGCAGCTCTTC

j_gene: TRBJ2-5
abundance: -
d_gene: -
v_gene: TRBV9
CDR3aa: CASSGQAGGALLGETQYF
CDR3nt: TGTGCCAGCAGCGGCCAGGCCGGGGGCGCGCTTCTAGGGGAGACCCAGTACTTC

j_gene: TRBJ1-5
abundance: -
d_gene: -
v_gene: TRBV2
CDR3aa: CASRRGRNSNQPQHF
CDR3nt: TGTGCCAGCAGAAGGGGACGGAATAGCAATCAGCCCCAGCATTTT

j_gene: TRBJ1-1
abundance: -
d_gene: -
v_gene: TRBV18
CDR3aa: CASSPPSGDAEAFF
CDR3nt: TGTGCCAGCTCACCACCCTCGGGGGACGCTGAAGCTTTCTTT

j_gene: TRBJ2-2
abundance: -
d_gene: TRBD1
v_gene: TRBV6-2/TRBV6-3
CDR3aa: CASSYAGQGSAGELFF
CDR3nt: TGTGCCAGCAGTTACGCGGGACAGGGATCAGCCGGGGAGCTGTTTTTT

j_gene: TRBJ1-6
abundance: -
d_gene: -
v_gene: TRBV7-9
CDR3aa: CASSPIGGGLMSNSPLHF
CDR3nt: TGTGCCAGCAGCCCAATCGGAGGGGGGCTTATGAGTAATTCACCCCTCCACTTT

j_gene: TRBJ2-7
abundance: -
d_gene: -
v_gene: TRBV4-1
CDR3aa: CASSQGTRDEQYF
CDR3nt: TGCGCCAGCAGCCAAGGGACCCGGGACGAGCAGTACTTC

j_gene: TRBJ1-1
abundance: once
d_gene: TRBD1
v_gene: TRBV2
CDR3aa: CASSSRQGGTEAFF
CDR3nt: TGTGCCAGCAGCAGTAGACAGGGAGGCACTGAAGCTTTCTTT